Listed below are T cell receptor beta chains from one sample, sequenced in a study of blood T cell repertoires in COVID-19. The data were produced by immunoSEQ multiplex PCR, yet TCRdb's version contains in-frame clones alone and is incomplete. The sample holds about 190,000 clones, 90% seen once. Sequenced: peripheral blood. The receptors here all came from a man aged 45-65 years with acute or convalescent COVID-19. Each CDR3 is given with its conserved first and last residue. Each record gives: J gene, V gene, clone size, D gene, CDR3 DNA, CDR3 protein. D genes are given only for firm matches. Clone size appears in some rows only: once, few, many, or a class for an expanded clone.

TRBJ1-3 | TRBV19 | - | - | TGTGCCAGTACCTTCAGTGGAAACACCATATATTTT | CASTFSGNTIYF
TRBJ2-5 | TRBV29-1 | once | TRBD1 | TGCAGCGTTGGCACAGGGGGAGAGACCCAGTACTTC | CSVGTGGETQYF
TRBJ2-3 | TRBV28 | - | - | TGTGCCAGCGGGGGAGGCTACCTCACAGATACGCAGTATTTT | CASGGGYLTDTQYF
TRBJ2-5 | TRBV7-9 | - | - | TGTGCCAGCAGCCCCGGAGAGACCCAGTACTTC | CASSPGETQYF
TRBJ1-1 | TRBV27 | - | - | TGTGCCAGCAGTTTGGGGGGGCCTACTGAAGCTTTCTTT | CASSLGGPTEAFF
TRBJ2-7 | TRBV11-2 | - | - | TGTGCCAGCAGCTTAGTGGGCCCCGACGAGCAGTACTTC | CASSLVGPDEQYF
TRBJ2-3 | TRBV21-1 | - | - | TGTGCCAGCAGCACGCAACGCCGAGGACTAGCGACAGATACGCAGTATTTT | CASSTQRRGLATDTQYF
TRBJ2-3 | TRBV6-2/TRBV6-3 | - | TRBD2 | TGTGCCAGCAGTTATTGGACTAGCCGCACAGATACGCAGTATTTT | CASSYWTSRTDTQYF
TRBJ2-5 | TRBV5-1 | - | TRBD1 | TGCGCCAGCAGCTCGGGACAGGGGACAAAGACCCAGTACTTC | CASSSGQGTKTQYF
TRBJ2-7 | TRBV5-1 | - | TRBD1 | TGCGCCAGCAGCTCAAGGGGGCAGGGGTCCTACGAGCAGTACTTC | CASSSRGQGSYEQYF
TRBJ1-3 | TRBV3-1/TRBV3-2 | - | - | TGTGCCAGCTCTTTCCTCTCTGGAAACACCATATATTTT | CASSFLSGNTIYF
TRBJ1-4 | TRBV5-1 | - | - | TGCGCCAGCAGCTTGGCCCCCCCAGGGGAAAAACTGTTTTTT | CASSLAPPGEKLFF
TRBJ1-5 | TRBV20-1 | - | - | TGCAGTGCTAGTTCCGTTAGCAATCAGCCCCAGCATTTT | CSASSVSNQPQHF
TRBJ2-7 | TRBV6-1 | - | TRBD1 | TGTGCCAGCAGTGATCTACAGGGGGTGTTCTACGAGCAGTACTTC | CASSDLQGVFYEQYF
TRBJ2-5 | TRBV7-7 | - | TRBD1 | TGTGCCAGCAGCGTGACAGGGGGAGAGACCCAGTACTTC | CASSVTGGETQYF
TRBJ1-1 | TRBV7-6 | - | - | TGTGCCAGCAGCTTTCCAGGGACTGAAGCTTTCTTT | CASSFPGTEAFF
TRBJ2-1 | TRBV7-9 | - | - | TGTGCCAGCAGCATCTCGGCCGGGAGCGCCGTGGAGCAGTTCTTC | CASSISAGSAVEQFF
TRBJ2-5 | TRBV29-1 | - | - | TGCAGCGTTGCCGGGCAGGGCGGAGAGACCCAGTACTTC | CSVAGQGGETQYF
TRBJ1-5 | TRBV6-2/TRBV6-3 | - | TRBD1 | TGTGCCAGCAGTCACGACAGGGACCAGCATTTT | CASSHDRDQHF
TRBJ1-3 | TRBV9 | - | - | TGTGCCAGCAGCGTAGGAAGGGGGTCCTCTGGAAACACCATATATTTT | CASSVGRGSSGNTIYF
TRBJ2-5 | TRBV10-3 | - | TRBD2 | TGTGCCATCAGAGGGGCCGGGACTAGCGGGCAAGAGACCCAGTACTTC | CAIRGAGTSGQETQYF
TRBJ1-2 | TRBV6-2/TRBV6-3 | - | TRBD1 | TGTGCCAGCAGTTACTCGGCCACAGGGGATGCTCCGGGCCCCTATGGCTACACCTTC | CASSYSATGDAPGPYGYTF
TRBJ2-2 | TRBV7-9 | - | - | TGTGCCAGCAGCTCAGACCCGAGGACAGAGCACACCGGGGAGCTGTTTTTT | CASSSDPRTEHTGELFF
TRBJ1-1 | TRBV3-1/TRBV3-2 | - | TRBD1 | TGTGCCAGCAGCCAAGTTCCGGGACAGCCGAACACTGAAGCTTTCTTT | CASSQVPGQPNTEAFF
TRBJ1-5 | TRBV4-1 | - | - | TGCGCCAGCAGCCAAGAAGCCGGGTCAGGGGTCCAGCCCCAGCATTTT | CASSQEAGSGVQPQHF
TRBJ1-5 | TRBV19 | once | - | TGTGCCAGTAGTATGGGCAGGGGTCGCAATCAGCCCCAGCATTTT | CASSMGRGRNQPQHF
TRBJ2-1 | TRBV29-1 | - | - | TGCAGCGTTGAAGGCGACTTGAGCTCCTACAATGAGCAGTTCTTC | CSVEGDLSSYNEQFF
TRBJ2-1 | TRBV5-1 | - | - | TGCGCCAGCAGCTTGACGGACTATGTCTACAATGAGCAGTTCTTC | CASSLTDYVYNEQFF
TRBJ1-4 | TRBV7-9 | - | TRBD1 | TGTGCCAGCAGCTTTTCGACAGGGGGTGATGAAAAACTGTTTTTT | CASSFSTGGDEKLFF
TRBJ2-1 | TRBV14 | - | TRBD2 | TGTGCCAGCAGCCAATACCGGGGGGGGCGCGGCAATGAGCAGTTCTTC | CASSQYRGGRGNEQFF
TRBJ1-2 | TRBV27 | - | - | TGTGCCAGCAGTTTATTGGGGGCGCATGGCTACACCTTC | CASSLLGAHGYTF
TRBJ2-3 | TRBV6-5 | - | - | TGTGCCAGCAGTTACAGCCGCGGGCCAGATACGCAGTATTTT | CASSYSRGPDTQYF
TRBJ1-1 | TRBV5-8 | - | TRBD1 | TGTGCCAGCAGAGCTCCCGACAGGGATTACACTGAAGCTTTCTTT | CASRAPDRDYTEAFF
TRBJ2-5 | TRBV11-2 | - | TRBD2 | TGTGCCAGCAGCTTAGGAGGGACTAGCGGAGAGACCCAGTACTTC | CASSLGGTSGETQYF
TRBJ1-1 | TRBV3-1/TRBV3-2 | - | - | TGTGCCAGCAGTTATACAGGGTACCCTGAAGCTTTCTTT | CASSYTGYPEAFF
TRBJ2-7 | TRBV7-8 | - | - | TGTGCCAGCAGCTTAAGGAGGGAGTTGGGCTACGAGCAGTACTTC | CASSLRRELGYEQYF
TRBJ1-4 | TRBV7-2 | once | - | TGTGCCAGCAGCGAAACAGGGAGCTTGAGTGAAAAACTGTTTTTT | CASSETGSLSEKLFF
TRBJ2-3 | TRBV19 | - | - | TGTGCCAGTAGTATAGATGCTACCTCAGATACGCAGTATTTT | CASSIDATSDTQYF
TRBJ1-2 | TRBV6-5 | few | - | TGTGCCAGCAGTCCCGACAGCGACTATGGCTACACCTTC | CASSPDSDYGYTF
TRBJ2-1 | TRBV20-1 | - | TRBD1 | TGCAGTGCTAGTCCCCGGGACAGAAGATTCTTC | CSASPRDRRFF
TRBJ1-5 | TRBV27 | - | TRBD1 | TGTGCCAGCAGGGCAGGGGGCGTCTTAAATCAGCCCCAGCATTTT | CASRAGGVLNQPQHF
TRBJ2-7 | TRBV10-3 | - | - | TGTGCCATCAGTGAGGGGGCCCATTTGGGCTACGAGCAGTACTTC | CAISEGAHLGYEQYF
TRBJ1-5 | TRBV9 | - | - | TGTGCCAGCAGCGTAGGCCCGGGACAGCCCCAGCATTTT | CASSVGPGQPQHF
TRBJ1-1 | TRBV7-2 | - | - | TGTGCCAGCAGCCAATCAGGGGTTCCATTGAACACTGAAGCTTTCTTT | CASSQSGVPLNTEAFF
TRBJ2-2 | TRBV14 | - | - | TGTGCCAGCAGCCAAGACCCACTCGGGAGAGAGACCGGGGAGCTGTTTTTT | CASSQDPLGRETGELFF
TRBJ2-1 | TRBV7-3 | - | - | TGTGCCAGCAGCTACAACGGGAGTCCGGTCGATGAGCAGTTCTTC | CASSYNGSPVDEQFF
TRBJ2-2 | TRBV27 | - | TRBD2 | TGTGCCAGCAGTTCCCGGACTAGCGGGAGAGGTAGCGGGGAGCTGTTTTTT | CASSSRTSGRGSGELFF
TRBJ2-7 | TRBV27 | - | - | TGTGCCAGCAGTTTTGGAGGGAGCTCCTACGAGCAGTACTTC | CASSFGGSSYEQYF
TRBJ1-4 | TRBV5-1 | - | - | TGCGCCAGCAGCTCTTGGACAGATGAAAAACTGTTTTTT | CASSSWTDEKLFF
TRBJ1-2 | TRBV3-1/TRBV3-2 | - | TRBD1 | TGTGCCAGCAGCCAAGTCGGGGACAGACAGGGCTACACCTTC | CASSQVGDRQGYTF
TRBJ2-5 | TRBV4-2 | - | - | TGTGCCAGCAGCCAAGCCGGAGGTACCGCCGTCGAGACCCAGTACTTC | CASSQAGGTAVETQYF
TRBJ1-6 | TRBV13 | - | - | TGTGCCAGCAGCTTAGGAGGGAGGCAGGACTATAATTCACCCCTCCACTTT | CASSLGGRQDYNSPLHF
TRBJ2-2 | TRBV5-4 | - | - | TGTGCCAGCAGGGGGGGGCCCCCGCCCGGGGAGCTGTTTTTT | CASRGGPPPGELFF
TRBJ2-5 | TRBV19 | - | - | TGTGCCAGTAGTATTGTGGGAGCCCCCCAAGAGACCCAGTACTTC | CASSIVGAPQETQYF
TRBJ1-3 | TRBV28 | - | - | TGTGCCAGCAGTTTAGGCCAGGGTCATACTGGAAACACCATATATTTT | CASSLGQGHTGNTIYF